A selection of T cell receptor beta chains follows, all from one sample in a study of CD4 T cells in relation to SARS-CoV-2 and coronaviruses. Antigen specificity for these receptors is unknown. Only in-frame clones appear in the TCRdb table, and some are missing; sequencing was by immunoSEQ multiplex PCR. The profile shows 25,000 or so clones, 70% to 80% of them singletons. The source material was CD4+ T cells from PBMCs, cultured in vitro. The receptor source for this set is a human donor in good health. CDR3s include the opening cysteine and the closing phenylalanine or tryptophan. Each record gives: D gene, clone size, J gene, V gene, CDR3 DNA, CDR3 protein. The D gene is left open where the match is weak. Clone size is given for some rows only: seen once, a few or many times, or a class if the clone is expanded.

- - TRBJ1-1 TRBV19 TGTGCCACTCGAGTGGGGGACACTGAAGCTTTCTTT CATRVGDTEAFF
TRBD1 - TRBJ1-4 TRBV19 TGTGCCAGTAGTACCCTGCTGGGACAGCAAGAAAAACTGTTTTTT CASSTLLGQQEKLFF
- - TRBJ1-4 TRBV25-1 TGTGCCAGCAGTGCGGGGGGCAGGGCCTCGGATGAAAAACTGTTTTTT CASSAGGRASDEKLFF
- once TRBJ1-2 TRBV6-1 TGTGCCAGCAGTGAAATCTATGGCTACACCTTC CASSEIYGYTF
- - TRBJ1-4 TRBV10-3 TGTGCCATCAGCCGGGACACCTCAACTAATGAAAAACTGTTTTTT CAISRDTSTNEKLFF
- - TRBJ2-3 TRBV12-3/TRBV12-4 TGTGCCAGCAGTATAATTAGCACAGATACGCAGTATTTT CASSIISTDTQYF
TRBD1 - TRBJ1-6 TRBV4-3 TGCGCCAGCAGCCAAGGACAGGGTGAGGGTTCACCCCTCCACTTT CASSQGQGEGSPLHF
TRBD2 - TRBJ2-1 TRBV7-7 TGTGCTAGCAGCTTGTCGGGGGGGGGTGAGCAGTTCTTC CASSLSGGGEQFF
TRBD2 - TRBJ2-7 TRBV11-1 TGTGCCAGCAGCTTACAAGGCGGGAGCGGGTACGAGCAGTACTTC CASSLQGGSGYEQYF
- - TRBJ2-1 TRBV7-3 TGTGCCAGCAGCGCAGGGTCCTACAATGAGCAGTTCTTC CASSAGSYNEQFF
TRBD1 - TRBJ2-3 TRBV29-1 TGCAGCGTGGAGGACAGGGGACGGGGCACAGATACGCAGTATTTT CSVEDRGRGTDTQYF
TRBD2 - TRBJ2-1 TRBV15 TGTGCCACCAGCAGAGAGTCAGCGGGAGTAGTCAATGAGCAGTTCTTC CATSRESAGVVNEQFF
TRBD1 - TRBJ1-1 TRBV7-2 TGTGCCAGCAGTCCCGGGACAGGGGCAACTGAAGCTTTCTTT CASSPGTGATEAFF
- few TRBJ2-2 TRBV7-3 TGTGCCAGCAGCTTATACGACCGATCGAACACCGGGGAGCTGTTTTTT CASSLYDRSNTGELFF
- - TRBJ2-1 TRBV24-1 TGTGCCACCAGTGACTCCTTGGGGGGGCCAAACAATGAGCAGTTCTTC CATSDSLGGPNNEQFF
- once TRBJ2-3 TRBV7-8 TGTGCCAGCAGCTTCGAGGGGAAGGAGACAGATACGCAGTATTTT CASSFEGKETDTQYF
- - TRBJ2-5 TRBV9 TGTGCCAGCAGCGCCACAGTAAAAGAGACCCAGTACTTC CASSATVKETQYF
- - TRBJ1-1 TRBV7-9 TGTGCCAGCAGCCAGGACGGATGGGAAGCTTTCTTT CASSQDGWEAFF
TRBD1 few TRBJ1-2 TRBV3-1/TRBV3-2 TGTGCCAGCAGCCAAGATCTAGGGACAGGGAGAGGCTACACCTTC CASSQDLGTGRGYTF
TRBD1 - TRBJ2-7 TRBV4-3 TGCGCCAGCAGCCCGACAGGGGGCCGGGGCGAGCAGTACTTC CASSPTGGRGEQYF
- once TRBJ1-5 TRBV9 TGTGCCAGCAGCCTTACGGACAGTTTCAATCAGCCCCAGCATTTT CASSLTDSFNQPQHF
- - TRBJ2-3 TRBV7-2 TGTGCCACCTCCTCCGGGCAGGGCACAGATACGCAGTATTTT CATSSGQGTDTQYF
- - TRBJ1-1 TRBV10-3 TGTGCCATCAGCCGGGACACCAACACTGAAGCTTTCTTT CAISRDTNTEAFF
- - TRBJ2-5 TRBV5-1 TGCGCCAGCAGCGGGGGACATCTAGGGGAGACCCAGTACTTC CASSGGHLGETQYF
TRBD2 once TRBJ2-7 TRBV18 TGTGCCAGCTCACCGGCTAGCGGCCAGGCCTACGAGCAGTACTTC CASSPASGQAYEQYF
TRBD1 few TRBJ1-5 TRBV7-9 TGTGCCAGCAGCTTAGCCGCAGGGGGCGGTCAGCCCCAGCATTTT CASSLAAGGGQPQHF
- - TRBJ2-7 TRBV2 TGTGCCAGCAGTGAACGAGCTAGCTCCTACGAGCAGTACTTC CASSERASSYEQYF
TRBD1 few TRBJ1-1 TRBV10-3 TGTGCCATCAGTGAGAGGGGTTTTGGCGGGACAGTGAACACTGAAGCTTTCTTT CAISERGFGGTVNTEAFF
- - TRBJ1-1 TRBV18 TGTGCCAGCTCACCACGGACGGAGCATAGTGAAGCTTTCTTT CASSPRTEHSEAFF
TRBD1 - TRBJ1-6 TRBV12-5 TGTGCTAGCGGGACAGGGGTCTATAATTCACCCCTCCACTTT CASGTGVYNSPLHF
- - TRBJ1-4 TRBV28 TGTGCCAGCAGTTCCCAGATGGAAGAAAAACTGTTTTTT CASSSQMEEKLFF
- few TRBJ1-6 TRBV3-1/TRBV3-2 TGTGCCAGCGGGGAGGCTCGGGGTAATTCACCCCTCCACTTT CASGEARGNSPLHF
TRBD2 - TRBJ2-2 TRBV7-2 TGTGCCAGCAGCTTATGGAGCGGGGGGGTAACCGGGGAGCTGTTTTTT CASSLWSGGVTGELFF
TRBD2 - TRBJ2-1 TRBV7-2 TGTGCCAGCAGCTTAGTGTCGGGAGGGCCCGATGAGCAGTTCTTC CASSLVSGGPDEQFF
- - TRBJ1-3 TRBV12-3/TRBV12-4 TGTGCCAGCAGTTTACCTGGAAACACCATATATTTT CASSLPGNTIYF
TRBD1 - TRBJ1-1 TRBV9 TGTGCCAGCAGCCGGACAGGGGGGGACACTGAAGCTTTCTTT CASSRTGGDTEAFF
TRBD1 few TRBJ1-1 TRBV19 TGTGCCAGTAGTATGGGAAGCGCTGGGACAGGGTCATCTGAAGCTTTCTTT CASSMGSAGTGSSEAFF
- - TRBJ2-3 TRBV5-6 TGTGCCAGCAGCTTCGGAGGGGGAGATACGCAGTATTTT CASSFGGGDTQYF
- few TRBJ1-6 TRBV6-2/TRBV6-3 TGTGCCAGCAGCTTTCCCAGGGCCTCACCCCTCCACTTT CASSFPRASPLHF
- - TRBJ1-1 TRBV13 TGTGCCAGCAGCTTAGACACAGGGTTAGGTGAGGCTGAAGCTTTCTTT CASSLDTGLGEAEAFF
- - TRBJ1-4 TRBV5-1 TGCGCCAGCAGCTTGGTCAAATTGGCGTTGGATGAAAAACTGTTTTTT CASSLVKLALDEKLFF
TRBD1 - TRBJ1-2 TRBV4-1 TGCGCCAGCAGCCACGCCGGGACAGGGGGGAACTATGGCTACACCTTC CASSHAGTGGNYGYTF
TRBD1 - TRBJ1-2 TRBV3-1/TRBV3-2 TGTGCCAGCAGCCAAGCCCGGGGGGGTAAGGGGGCGAGGGGCTACACCTTC CASSQARGGKGARGYTF
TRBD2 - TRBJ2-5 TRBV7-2 TGTGCCAGCAGCTTAGTGCAACGGGGGGGCCGGGAGACCCAGTACTTC CASSLVQRGGRETQYF
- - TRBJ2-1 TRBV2 TGTGCCAGCACCAACGAAGGTGAGCAGTTCTTC CASTNEGEQFF
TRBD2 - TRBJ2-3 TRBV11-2 TGTGCCAGCAGCTTAGGGACTAGCGGTCGACCTAGCACAGATACGCAGTATTTT CASSLGTSGRPSTDTQYF